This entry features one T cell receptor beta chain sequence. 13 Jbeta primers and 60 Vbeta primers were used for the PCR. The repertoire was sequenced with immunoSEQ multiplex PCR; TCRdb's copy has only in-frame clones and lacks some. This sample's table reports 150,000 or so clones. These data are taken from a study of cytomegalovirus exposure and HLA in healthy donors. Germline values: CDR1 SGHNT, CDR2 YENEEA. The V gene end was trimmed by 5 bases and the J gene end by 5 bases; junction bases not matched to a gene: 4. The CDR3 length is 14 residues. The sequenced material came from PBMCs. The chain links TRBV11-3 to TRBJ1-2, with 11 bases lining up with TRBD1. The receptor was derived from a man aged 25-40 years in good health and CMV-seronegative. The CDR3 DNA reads TGTGCCAGCAGCCCGGGACAGGGGGTTTATGGCTACACCTTC. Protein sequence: CASSPGQGVYGYTF.